This T cell receptor beta chain originates from a study of CD8+CD57+ T cells in acquired aplastic anemia. Across the whole study: Sorted CD4+ and CD8+ cells gave an average of approximately 3.4 ug of DNA.

The sequenced patients had an expansion of CD8+CD57+ cells seen by flow cytometry. Germline-derived CDR1 and CDR2 are SGHTA and FQGNSA. The CDR3 spans 13 residues. Trimming cost V 8 bases and J 7 bases; bases outside gene matches: 11. The use of genomic DNA as template underpinned the TCR beta VDJ and CDR3 profiling. TCRdb reprocessed the reads with MiXCR, giving one entry per CDR3 protein. The data show roughly 180,000 distinct CDR3 sequences, more than 60% seen once. This TCR derives from a human donor with aplastic anemia. Material for sequencing was sorted CD4+, CD8+, or CD8+CD57+ T cells (not recorded which) from PBMCs. J is TRBJ2-7 and V is TRBV7-2, with 7 nucleotides matching TRBD1. CDR3 sequence (DNA): TGTGCCAGCTCCGGACAGCAACAGGGGGAGCAGTACTTC. Its protein product is CASSGQQQGEQYF.